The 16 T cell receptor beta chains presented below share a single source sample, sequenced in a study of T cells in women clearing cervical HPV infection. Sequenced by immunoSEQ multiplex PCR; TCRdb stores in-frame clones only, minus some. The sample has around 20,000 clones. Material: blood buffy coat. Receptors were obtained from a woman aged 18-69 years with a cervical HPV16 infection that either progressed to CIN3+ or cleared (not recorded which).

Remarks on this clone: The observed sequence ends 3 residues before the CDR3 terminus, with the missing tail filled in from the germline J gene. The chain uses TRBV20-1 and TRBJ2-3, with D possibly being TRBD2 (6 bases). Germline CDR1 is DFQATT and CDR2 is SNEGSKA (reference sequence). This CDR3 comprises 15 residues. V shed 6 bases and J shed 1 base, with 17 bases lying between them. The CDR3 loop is CSAQPGLIGTDTQYF. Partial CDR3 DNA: TGCAGTGCCCAACCGGGACTTATTGGCACAGATACG.

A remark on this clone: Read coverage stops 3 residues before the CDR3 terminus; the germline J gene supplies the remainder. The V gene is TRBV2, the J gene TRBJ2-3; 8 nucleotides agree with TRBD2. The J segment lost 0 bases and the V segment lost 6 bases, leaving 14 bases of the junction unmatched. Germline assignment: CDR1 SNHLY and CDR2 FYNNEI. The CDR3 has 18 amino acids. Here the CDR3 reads CASRAHLRGVNSTDTQYF. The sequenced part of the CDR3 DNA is TGTGCCAGCAGGGCACACCTGCGGGGGGTAAATAGCACAGATACG.

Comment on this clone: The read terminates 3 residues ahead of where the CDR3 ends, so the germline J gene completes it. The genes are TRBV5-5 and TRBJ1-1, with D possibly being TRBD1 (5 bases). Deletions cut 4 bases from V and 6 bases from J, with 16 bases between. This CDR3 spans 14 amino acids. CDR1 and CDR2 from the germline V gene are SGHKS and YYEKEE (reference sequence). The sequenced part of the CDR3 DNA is TGTGCCAGCAGCGTAAGGGACTGGGGGTCTGAA. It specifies CASSVRDWGSE. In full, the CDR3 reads CASSVRDWGSEAFF.

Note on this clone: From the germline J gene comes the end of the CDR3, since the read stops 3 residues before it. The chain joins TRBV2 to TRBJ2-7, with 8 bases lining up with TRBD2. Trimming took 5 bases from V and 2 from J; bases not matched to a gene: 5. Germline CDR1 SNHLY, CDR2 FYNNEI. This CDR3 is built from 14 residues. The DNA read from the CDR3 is TGTGCCAGCAGTAGTGCGGGGGGCGCCTACGAG. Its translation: CASSSAGGAYE. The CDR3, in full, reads CASSSAGGAYEQYF. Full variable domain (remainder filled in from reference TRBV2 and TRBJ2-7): EPEVTQTPSHQVTQMGQEVILRCVPISNHLYFYWYRQILGQKVEFLVSFYNNEISEKSEIFDDQFSVERPDGSNFTLKIRSTKLEDSAMYFCASSSAGGAYEQYFGPGTRLTVT.

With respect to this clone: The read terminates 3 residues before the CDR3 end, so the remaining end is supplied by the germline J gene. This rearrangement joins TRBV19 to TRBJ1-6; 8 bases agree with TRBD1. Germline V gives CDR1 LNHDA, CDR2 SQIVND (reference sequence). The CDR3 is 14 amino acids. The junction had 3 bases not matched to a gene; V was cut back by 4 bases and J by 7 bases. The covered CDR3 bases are TGTGCCAGTAGTAGTGACAGGGGAAATTCACCC. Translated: CASSSDRGNSP. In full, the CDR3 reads CASSSDRGNSPLHF.

CDR3 in amino acids: CSVGSTGLFGNTIYF. CDR3 bases read: TGCAGCGTGGGGAGTACAGGGTTATTTGGAAACACC. The V and J genes are TRBV29-1 and TRBJ1-3, with a weak D call TRBD1 (6 bases). The CDR3 end lies 3 residues beyond the end of the read and is filled in from the germline J gene. The V end lost 6 bases, the J end lost 3 bases, and 18 bases lay between the germline ends. The CDR3 has 15 amino acids. Germline loops: CDR1 SQVTM, CDR2 ANQGSEA.

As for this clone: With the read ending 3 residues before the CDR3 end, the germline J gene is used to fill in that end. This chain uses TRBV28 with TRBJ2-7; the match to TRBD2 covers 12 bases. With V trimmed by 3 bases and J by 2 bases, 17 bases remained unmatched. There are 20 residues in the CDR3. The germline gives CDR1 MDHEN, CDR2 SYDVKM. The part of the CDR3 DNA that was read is TGTGCCAGCAGTTTCCCTTGGGCGAATGTGCTAGCGGGAGGGACCTACGAG. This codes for CASSFPWANVLAGGTYE. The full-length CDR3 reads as CASSFPWANVLAGGTYEQYF.

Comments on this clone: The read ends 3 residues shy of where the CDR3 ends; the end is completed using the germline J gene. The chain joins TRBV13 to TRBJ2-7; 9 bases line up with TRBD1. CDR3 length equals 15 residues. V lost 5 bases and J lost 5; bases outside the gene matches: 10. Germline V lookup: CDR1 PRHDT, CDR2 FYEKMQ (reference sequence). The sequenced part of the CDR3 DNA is TGTGCCAGCAGCACCCGGACAGGGGTTATCCACGAG. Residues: CASSTRTGVIHE. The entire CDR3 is CASSTRTGVIHEQYF.

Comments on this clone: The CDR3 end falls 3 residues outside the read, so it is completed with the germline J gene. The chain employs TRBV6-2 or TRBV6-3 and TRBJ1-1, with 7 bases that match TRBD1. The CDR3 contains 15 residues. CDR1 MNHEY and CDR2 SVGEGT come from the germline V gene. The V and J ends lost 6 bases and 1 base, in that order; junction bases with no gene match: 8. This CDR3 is CASSTTWTGNTEAFF. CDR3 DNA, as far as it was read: TGTGCCAGCAGCACTACCTGGACAGGGAACACTGAA.

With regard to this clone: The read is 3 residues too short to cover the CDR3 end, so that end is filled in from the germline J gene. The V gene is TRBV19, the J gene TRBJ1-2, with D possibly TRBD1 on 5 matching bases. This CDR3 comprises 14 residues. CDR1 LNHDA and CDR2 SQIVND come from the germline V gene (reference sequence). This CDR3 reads CASSSVPGSYDYTF. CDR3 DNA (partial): TGTGCCAGTAGCTCCGTCCCAGGGTCCTACGAC.

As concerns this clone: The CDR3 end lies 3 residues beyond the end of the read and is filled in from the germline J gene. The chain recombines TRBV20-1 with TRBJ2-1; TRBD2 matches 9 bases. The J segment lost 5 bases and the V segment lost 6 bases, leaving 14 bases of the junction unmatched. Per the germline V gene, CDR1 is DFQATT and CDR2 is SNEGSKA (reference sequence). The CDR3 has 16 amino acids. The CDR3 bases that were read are TGCAGTGCCGACCCCGGGACTAGCTTCGGTAACAATGAG. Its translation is CSADPGTSFGNNE. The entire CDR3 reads CSADPGTSFGNNEQFF.

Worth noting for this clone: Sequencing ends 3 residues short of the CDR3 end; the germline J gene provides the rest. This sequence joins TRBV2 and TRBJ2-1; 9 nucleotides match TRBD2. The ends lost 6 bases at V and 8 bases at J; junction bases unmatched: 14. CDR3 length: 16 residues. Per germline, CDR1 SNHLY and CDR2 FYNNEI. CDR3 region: CASRVPGGGREYEQFF. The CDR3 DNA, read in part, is TGTGCCAGCAGGGTCCCGGGAGGCGGGAGGGAATATGAG.

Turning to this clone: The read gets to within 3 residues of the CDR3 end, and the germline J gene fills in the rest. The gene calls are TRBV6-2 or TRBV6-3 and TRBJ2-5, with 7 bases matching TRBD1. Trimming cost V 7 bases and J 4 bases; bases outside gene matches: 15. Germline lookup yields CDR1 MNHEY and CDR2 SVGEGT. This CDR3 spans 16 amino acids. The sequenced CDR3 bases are TGTGCCAGCACCTACGGGGACAGTCGGCGTGGAGAGACC. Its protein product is CASTYGDSRRGET. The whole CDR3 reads CASTYGDSRRGETQYF.

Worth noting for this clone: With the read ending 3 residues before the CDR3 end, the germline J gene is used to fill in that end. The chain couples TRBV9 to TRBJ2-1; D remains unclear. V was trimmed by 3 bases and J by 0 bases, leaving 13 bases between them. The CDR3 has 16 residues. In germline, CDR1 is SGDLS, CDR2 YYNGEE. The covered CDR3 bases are TGTGCCAGCAGCGAACCTATAACTCTCTCCTACAATGAG. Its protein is CASSEPITLSYNE. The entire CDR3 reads CASSEPITLSYNEQFF. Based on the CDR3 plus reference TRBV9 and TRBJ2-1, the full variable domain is DSGVTQTPKHLITATGQRVTLRCSPRSGDLSVYWYQQSLDQGLQFLIQYYNGEERAKGNILERFSAQQFPDLHSELNLSSLELGDSALYFCASSEPITLSYNEQFFGPGTRLTVL.

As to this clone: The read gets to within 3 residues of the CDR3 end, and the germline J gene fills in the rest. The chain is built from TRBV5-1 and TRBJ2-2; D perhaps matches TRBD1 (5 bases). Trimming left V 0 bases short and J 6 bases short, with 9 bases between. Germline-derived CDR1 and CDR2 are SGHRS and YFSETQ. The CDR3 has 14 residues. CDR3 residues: CASSLAGFAGELFF. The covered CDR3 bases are TGCGCCAGCAGCTTGGCAGGGTTCGCCGGGGAG.

Incomplete CDR3 DNA: TGTGCCAGCAGTTCCCAGGGAAGTTACGAG. It encodes CASSSQGSYE. The CDR3 reads in full as CASSSQGSYEQYF. The chain uses TRBV2 and TRBJ2-7; the D gene is possibly TRBD1 (5 bases). The CDR3 end is not reached by the read, which stops 3 residues before it; the germline J gene fills it in. Germline assignment: CDR1 SNHLY and CDR2 FYNNEI. Trimming stripped 5 bases from V and 4 bases from J, with 12 bases between. The CDR3 is 13 residues long.